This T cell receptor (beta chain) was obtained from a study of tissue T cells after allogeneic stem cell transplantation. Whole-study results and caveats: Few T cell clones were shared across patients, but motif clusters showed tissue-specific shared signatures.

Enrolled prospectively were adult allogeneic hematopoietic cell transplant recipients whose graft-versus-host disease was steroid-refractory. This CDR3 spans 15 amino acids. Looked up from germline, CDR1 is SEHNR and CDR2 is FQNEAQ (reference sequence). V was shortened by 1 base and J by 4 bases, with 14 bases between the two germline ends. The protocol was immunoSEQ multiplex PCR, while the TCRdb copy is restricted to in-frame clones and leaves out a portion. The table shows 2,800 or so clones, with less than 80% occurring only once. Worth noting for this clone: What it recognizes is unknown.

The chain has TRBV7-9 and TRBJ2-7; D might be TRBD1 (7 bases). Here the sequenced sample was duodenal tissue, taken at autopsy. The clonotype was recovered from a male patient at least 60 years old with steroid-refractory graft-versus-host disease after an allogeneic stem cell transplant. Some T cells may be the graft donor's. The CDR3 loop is CASSLVQGGFYEQYF. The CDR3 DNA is TGTGCCAGCAGCTTAGTTCAGGGGGGTTTTTACGAGCAGTACTTC.